The 4 T cell receptor beta chains presented below share a single source sample, sequenced in a study of naive CD8 T cells in extremely preterm neonates. This table comes from immunoSEQ multiplex PCR, and its TCRdb copy is limited to in-frame clones, with some not included. The sample has some 7,000 clones, just under 98% seen once. Sequenced input: naive CD8+ T cells from blood. These receptors originate from a human donor in good health.

The gene calls are TRBV28 and TRBJ2-5; 8 nucleotides line up with TRBD1. The closer fit of TRBJ2-7 to the DNA end suggests the J call may be wrong. CDR1 and CDR2 (germline): MDHEN, SYDVKM. The CDR3 loop spans 14 amino acids. CDR3 loop: CASSLSGGGDEQYF. The CDR3 DNA sequence: TGTGCCAGCAGTTTGTCAGGGGGCGGGGACGAGCAGTACTTC.

The rearrangement joins TRBV4-2 to TRBJ2-7; D may be TRBD2 (6 bases). In germline, CDR1 is LGHNA, CDR2 YNFKEQ. V lost 1 base, J lost 2 bases, and 9 bases lay in between. The CDR3 is 14 amino acids. CDR3 amino acids: CASSQVQRAYEQYF. The CDR3 nucleotides are TGTGCCAGCAGCCAAGTCCAGCGGGCCTACGAGCAGTACTTC.

V usage is TRBV9 and J usage is TRBJ1-3, with 7 positions matching TRBD2. The J call may be in error: the DNA end matches TRBJ2-2 better. The germline V gene encodes CDR1 SGDLS and CDR2 YYNGEE. The CDR3 totals 16 residues. The CDR3 DNA sequence: TGTGCCAGCAGCGCCCCACGGGGGGAGGGCACCGGGGAGCTGTTTTTT. Amino acid sequence: CASSAPRGEGTGELFF.

The V and J genes are TRBV29-1 and TRBJ1-5; 8 nucleotides match TRBD1. The CDR3 loop spans 13 amino acids. CDR1 is SQVTM, CDR2 ANQGSEA, per germline. Unmatched junction bases numbered 4, after V lost 6 bases and J lost 3 bases. The CDR3 bases are TGCAGCGTCGCAGGGGGCGACAATCAGCCCCAGCATTTT. This encodes CSVAGGDNQPQHF. Drawing the rest from reference TRBV29-1 and TRBJ1-5, the complete variable domain is SAVISQKPSRDICQRGTSLTIQCQVDSQVTMMFWYRQQPGQSLTLIATANQGSEATYESGFVIDKFPISRPNLTFSTLTVSNMSPEDSSIYLCSVAGGDNQPQHFGDGTRLSIL.